This TCR beta chain was recovered during a study of shared clonotypes between healthy human individuals. As concerns this clone: Its antigen is unidentified. This same CDR3 is encoded by further DNA sequences in the sample.

Notes on the study in general: In contrast to clonotypes shared by all four donors, non-shared clonotypes had lower generation probabilities.

Profiled with immunoSEQ multiplex PCR; TCRdb holds only in-frame clones, not every one. This sample yields about 1.4 million clones, of which around 95% are seen a single time; roughly 1.2% belongs to the top ten. The specimen sequenced was naive CD4+ T cells sorted from blood. Indicated subset: CD45RA+ positively selected. The sequence derives from a man aged 25 to 45 in good health.

The CDR3: CASSYSLNTEAFF. In DNA form, the CDR3 reads TGTGCCAGCAGTTATTCGTTGAACACTGAAGCTTTCTTT. The V and J genes are TRBV6-5 and TRBJ1-1; D uncertain. The CDR3 is made up of 13 amino acids. The germline V gene has CDR1 MNHEY and CDR2 SVGAGI. Deletions cut 3 bases from V and 0 bases from J, with 5 bases between.